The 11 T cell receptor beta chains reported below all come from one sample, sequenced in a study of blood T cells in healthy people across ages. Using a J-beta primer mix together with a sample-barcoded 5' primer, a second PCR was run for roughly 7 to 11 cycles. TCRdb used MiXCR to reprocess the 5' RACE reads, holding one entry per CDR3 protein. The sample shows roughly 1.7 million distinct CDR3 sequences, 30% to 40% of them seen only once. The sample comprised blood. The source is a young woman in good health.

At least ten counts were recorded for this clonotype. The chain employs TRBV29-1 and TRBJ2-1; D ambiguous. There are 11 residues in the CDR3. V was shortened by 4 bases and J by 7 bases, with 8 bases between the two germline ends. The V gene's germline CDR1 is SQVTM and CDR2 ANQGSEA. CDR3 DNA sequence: TGCAGCGTTGGGGAACGGAATGAGCAGTTCTTC. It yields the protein CSVGERNEQFF.

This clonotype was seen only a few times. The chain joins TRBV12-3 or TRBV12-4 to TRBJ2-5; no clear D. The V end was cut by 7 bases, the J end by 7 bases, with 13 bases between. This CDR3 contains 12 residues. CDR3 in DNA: TGTGCCAGCACCCCCATGCCTGGGACCCAGTACTTC. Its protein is CASTPMPGTQYF.

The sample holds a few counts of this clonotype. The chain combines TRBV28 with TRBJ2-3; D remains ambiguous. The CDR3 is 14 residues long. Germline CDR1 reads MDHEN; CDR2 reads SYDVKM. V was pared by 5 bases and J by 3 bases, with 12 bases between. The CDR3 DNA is TGTGCCAGCAGTCTAACCCCCGGGACAGATACGCAGTATTTT. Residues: CASSLTPGTDTQYF.

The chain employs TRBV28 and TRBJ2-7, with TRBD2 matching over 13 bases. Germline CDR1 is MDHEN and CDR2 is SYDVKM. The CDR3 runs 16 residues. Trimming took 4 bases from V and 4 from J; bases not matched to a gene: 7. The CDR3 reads CASSSPTSGRKYEQYF. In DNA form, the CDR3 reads TGTGCCAGCAGTTCCCCGACTAGCGGGAGGAAATACGAGCAGTACTTC.

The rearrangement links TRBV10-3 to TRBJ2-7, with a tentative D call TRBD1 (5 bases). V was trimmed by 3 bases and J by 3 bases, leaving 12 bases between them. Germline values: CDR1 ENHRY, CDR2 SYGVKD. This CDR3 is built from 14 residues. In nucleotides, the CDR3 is TGTGCCATCAGTGACGAGACAGAAGGCTACGAGCAGTACTTC. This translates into CAISDETEGYEQYF.

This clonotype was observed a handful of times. CDR3 protein: CAISESADEKLFF. CDR3 coding DNA: TGTGCCATCAGTGAGTCAGCGGATGAAAAACTGTTTTTT. V gene TRBV10-3 combines with J gene TRBJ1-4; no firm D call. Trimming left V 0 bases short and J 6 bases short, with 5 bases between. The CDR3 covers 13 residues. Germline V gene sequence: CDR1 ENHRY, CDR2 SYGVKD.

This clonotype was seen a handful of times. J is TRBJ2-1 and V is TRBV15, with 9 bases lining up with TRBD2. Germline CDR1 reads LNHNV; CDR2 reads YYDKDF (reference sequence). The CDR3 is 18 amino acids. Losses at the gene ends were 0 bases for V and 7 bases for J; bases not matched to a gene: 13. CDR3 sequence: CATSRDHLAGGTTNEQFF. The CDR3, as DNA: TGTGCCACCAGCAGAGATCATCTGGCGGGGGGGACCACGAATGAGCAGTTCTTC. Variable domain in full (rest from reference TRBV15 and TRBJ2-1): DAMVIQNPRYQVTQFGKPVTLSCSQTLNHNVMYWYQQKSSQAPKLLFHYYDKDFNNEADTPDNFQSRRPNTSFCFLDIRSPGLGDTAMYLCATSRDHLAGGTTNEQFFGPGTRLTVL.

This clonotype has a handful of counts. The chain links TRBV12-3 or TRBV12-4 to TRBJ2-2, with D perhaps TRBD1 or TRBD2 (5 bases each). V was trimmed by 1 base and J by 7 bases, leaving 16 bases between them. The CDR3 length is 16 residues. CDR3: CASSLVKGKRFGELFF. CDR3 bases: TGTGCCAGCAGTTTAGTAAAGGGGAAGCGGTTCGGGGAGCTGTTTTTT.

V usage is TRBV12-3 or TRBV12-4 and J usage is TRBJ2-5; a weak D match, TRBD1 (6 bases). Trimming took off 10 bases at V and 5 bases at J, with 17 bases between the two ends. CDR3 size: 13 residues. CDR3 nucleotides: TGTGCCATCCTCAGAGGGGGAGAGGAGACCCAGTACTTC. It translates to CAILRGGEETQYF.

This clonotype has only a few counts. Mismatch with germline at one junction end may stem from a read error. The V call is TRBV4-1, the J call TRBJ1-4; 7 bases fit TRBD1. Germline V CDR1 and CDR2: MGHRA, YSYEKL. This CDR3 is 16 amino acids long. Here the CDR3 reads CASSQDQGGTNKKLFF. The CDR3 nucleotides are TGCGCCAGCAGCCAAGATCAGGGGGGAACTAATAAAAAACTGTTTTTT.

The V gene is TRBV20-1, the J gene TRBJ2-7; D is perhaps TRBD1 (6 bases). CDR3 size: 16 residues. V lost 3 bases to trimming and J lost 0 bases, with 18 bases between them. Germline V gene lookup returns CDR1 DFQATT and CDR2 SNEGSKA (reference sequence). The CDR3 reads CSASLMTGFSSYEQYF. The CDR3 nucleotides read TGCAGTGCTAGTCTTATGACAGGTTTTAGCTCCTACGAGCAGTACTTC.